This T cell receptor beta chain comes out of a study of blood T cell repertoires in COVID-19. In the study overall: Samples of COVID-19 (acute and convalescent) were obtained from the United States, Italy and Spain.

The V gene end was trimmed by 6 bases and the J gene end by 0 bases; junction bases not matched to a gene: 7. The CDR3 has 16 amino acids. Germline V lookup: CDR1 MDHEN, CDR2 SYDVKM. Patients in Seattle were enrolled during active infection, then followed longitudinally. The assay was immunoSEQ multiplex PCR, and TCRdb's table has in-frame clones only and misses some. Among 45,000 to 50,000 clones listed, 75% to 90% were seen once. What was sequenced was peripheral blood. The chain combines TRBV28 with TRBJ1-3; 8 nucleotides agree with TRBD1. This clonotype originated in a woman of 80 years or more with COVID-19, enrolled during active disease. In nucleotides, the CDR3 is TGTGCCAGCAGGTCGACAGGGGCCTCCTCTGGAAACACCATATATTTT. This gives the protein CASRSTGASSGNTIYF.